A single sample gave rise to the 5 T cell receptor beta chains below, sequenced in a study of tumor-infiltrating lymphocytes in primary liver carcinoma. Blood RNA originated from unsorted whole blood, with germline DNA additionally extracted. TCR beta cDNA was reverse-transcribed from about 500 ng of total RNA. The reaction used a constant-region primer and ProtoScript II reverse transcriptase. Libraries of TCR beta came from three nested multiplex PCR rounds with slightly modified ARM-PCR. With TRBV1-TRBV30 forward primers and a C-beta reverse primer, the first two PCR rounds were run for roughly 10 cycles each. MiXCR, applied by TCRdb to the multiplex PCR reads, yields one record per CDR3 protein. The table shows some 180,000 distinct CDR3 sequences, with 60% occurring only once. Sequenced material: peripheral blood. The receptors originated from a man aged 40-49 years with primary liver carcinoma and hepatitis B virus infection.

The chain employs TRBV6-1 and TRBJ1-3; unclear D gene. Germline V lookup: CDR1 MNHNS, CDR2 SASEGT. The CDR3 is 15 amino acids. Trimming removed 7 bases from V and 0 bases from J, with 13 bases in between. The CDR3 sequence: CASNRGSSSGNTIYF. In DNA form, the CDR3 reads TGTGCCAGCAATCGCGGGTCGAGCTCTGGAAACACCATATATTTT.

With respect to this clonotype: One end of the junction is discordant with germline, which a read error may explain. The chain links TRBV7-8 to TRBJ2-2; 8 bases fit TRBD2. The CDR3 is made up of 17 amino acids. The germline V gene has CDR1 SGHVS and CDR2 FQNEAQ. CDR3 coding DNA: TGTGCCAGCAGCTTATACGGAGGACTAGCTAGCACCGGTGAGCTGTTTTTT. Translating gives CASSLYGGLASTGELFF. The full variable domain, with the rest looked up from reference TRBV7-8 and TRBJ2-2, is GAGVSQSPRYKVAKRGQDVALRCDPISGHVSLFWYQQALGQGPEFLTYFQNEAQLDKSGLPSDRFFAERPEGSVSTLKIQRTQQEDSAVYLCASSLYGGLASTGELFFGEGSRLTVL.

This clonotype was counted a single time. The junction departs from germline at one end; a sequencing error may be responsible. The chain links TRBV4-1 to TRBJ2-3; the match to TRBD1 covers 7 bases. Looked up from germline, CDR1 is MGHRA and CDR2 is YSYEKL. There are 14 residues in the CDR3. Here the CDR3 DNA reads TGCGCCAACAGCCCAACAGGGGACACAGATACGCAGTATTTT. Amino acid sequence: CANSPTGDTDTQYF.

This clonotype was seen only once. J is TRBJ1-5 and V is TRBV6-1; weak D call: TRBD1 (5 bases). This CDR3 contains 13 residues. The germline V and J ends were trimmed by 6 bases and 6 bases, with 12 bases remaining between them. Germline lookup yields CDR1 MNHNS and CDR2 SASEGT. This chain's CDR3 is CASSSQGIQPQHF. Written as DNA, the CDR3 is TGTGCCAGCAGCTCTCAGGGAATTCAGCCCCAGCATTTT.

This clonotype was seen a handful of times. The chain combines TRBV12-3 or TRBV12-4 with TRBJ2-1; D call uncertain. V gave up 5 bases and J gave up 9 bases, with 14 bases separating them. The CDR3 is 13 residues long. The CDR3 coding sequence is TGTGCCAGCAGTACGTATGGCAGAGGTGAGCAGTTCTTC. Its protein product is CASSTYGRGEQFF.